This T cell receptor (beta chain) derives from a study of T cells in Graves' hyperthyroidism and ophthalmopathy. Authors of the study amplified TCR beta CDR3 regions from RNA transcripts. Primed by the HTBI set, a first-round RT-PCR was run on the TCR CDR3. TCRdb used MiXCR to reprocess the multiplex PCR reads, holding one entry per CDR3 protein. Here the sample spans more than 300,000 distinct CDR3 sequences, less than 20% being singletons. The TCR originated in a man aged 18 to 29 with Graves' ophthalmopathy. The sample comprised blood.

CDR3 nucleotide sequence: TGTGCCAGCAGTGTGCAGCCGGGAGAGACCCAGTACTTC. Amino acids: CASSVQPGETQYF. This sequence joins TRBV6-4 and TRBJ2-5, with D unresolved. This CDR3 is built from 13 residues. Trimming took off 4 bases at V and 4 bases at J, with 10 bases between the two ends. Germline lookup yields CDR1 MRHNA and CDR2 SNTAGT.